The rows below give T cell receptor beta chains drawn from one sample of a study of shared clonotypes between healthy human individuals. Repertoires were generated with immunoSEQ multiplex PCR, while TCRdb's copy carries only in-frame clones and drops some. The sample yields roughly 640,000 clones, about 97% seen once. The source material was naive CD4+ T cells sorted from blood. All receptors derive from a woman aged 25 to 39 in good health. CDR3s include the opening cysteine and the closing phenylalanine or tryptophan. D genes are given only for firm matches. The size of a clone is reported for some rows only, either as once, few or many, or as a class for expanded clones.

d_gene	len	v_gene	abundance	j_gene	CDR3aa	CDR3nt
TRBD2	17	TRBV28	-	TRBJ2-7	CASSETSGRVPWGEQYF	TGTGCCAGCAGTGAAACTAGCGGGAGGGTCCCCTGGGGTGAGCAGTACTTC
-	12	TRBV2	-	TRBJ2-7	CASSDLHYEQYF	TGTGCCAGCAGTGACCTACATTACGAGCAGTACTTC
-	14	TRBV10-2	-	TRBJ2-7	CASSEPPVPHEQYF	TGCGCCAGCAGTGAGCCGCCCGTTCCCCACGAGCAGTACTTC
-	16	TRBV6-1	-	TRBJ2-7	CASSGIGWASSYEQYF	TGTGCCAGCAGTGGGATAGGGTGGGCCTCCTCCTACGAGCAGTACTTC
-	17	TRBV7-3	-	TRBJ2-7	CASSLLVGVEASYEQYF	TGTGCCAGCAGCTTATTGGTAGGGGTAGAAGCTTCCTACGAGCAGTACTTC
TRBD1	14	TRBV5-8	-	TRBJ1-4	CASSQGVIGEKLFF	TGTGCCAGCAGCCAGGGGGTCATCGGGGAAAAACTGTTTTTT
TRBD2	18	TRBV5-4	-	TRBJ2-3	CASSPWKLAGDGTDTQYF	TGTGCCAGCAGCCCATGGAAACTAGCGGGAGACGGGACAGATACGCAGTATTTT
-	15	TRBV28	once	TRBJ2-3	CATDQGGLGTDTQYF	TGTGCCACCGACCAGGGGGGCCTTGGGACAGATACGCAGTATTTT
TRBD2	15	TRBV7-6	-	TRBJ2-7	CASSSGLAGIYEQYF	TGTGCCAGCAGCTCCGGACTAGCGGGAATTTACGAGCAGTACTTC
TRBD1	17	TRBV5-1	-	TRBJ2-7	CASSLDFPGQGSYEQYF	TGCGCCAGCAGCTTGGACTTTCCGGGACAGGGGTCCTACGAGCAGTACTTC
-	16	TRBV5-1	-	TRBJ2-7	CASSKSPGSFSYEQYF	TGCGCCAGCAGCAAATCCCCGGGGAGTTTCTCCTACGAGCAGTACTTC
-	12	TRBV6-1	-	TRBJ2-7	CASRQMESEQYF	TGTGCCAGCAGGCAAATGGAGTCCGAGCAGTACTTC
TRBD2	13	TRBV27	-	TRBJ2-7	CASRAAGEYEQYF	TGTGCCAGCAGAGCAGCGGGGGAATACGAGCAGTACTTC
-	18	TRBV7-8	-	TRBJ1-1	CASSLAYGRQARDTEAFF	TGTGCCAGCAGCTTAGCATATGGGCGACAGGCACGCGACACTGAAGCTTTCTTT
-	13	TRBV28	once	TRBJ2-7	CASSSPNSYEQYF	TGTGCCAGCAGTTCCCCCAACTCCTACGAGCAGTACTTC
-	13	TRBV7-3	-	TRBJ1-2	CASSLTREDGYTF	TGTGCCAGCAGCTTAACTCGGGAGGATGGCTACACCTTC
TRBD2	18	TRBV10-2	-	TRBJ2-6	CASSEWLAVDSGANVLTF	TGCGCCAGCAGTGAGTGGCTAGCGGTCGACTCTGGGGCCAACGTCCTGACTTTC
-	17	TRBV28	-	TRBJ2-1	CASSLRGGPVFLNEQFF	TGTGCCAGCAGTCTCAGGGGGGGGCCAGTGTTCCTAAATGAGCAGTTCTTC
TRBD2	16	TRBV5-1	-	TRBJ2-3	CASSSGLAGPTDTQYF	TGCGCCAGCAGCTCCGGACTAGCGGGGCCAACAGATACGCAGTATTTT
-	15	TRBV27	-	TRBJ1-5	CASKRTAGLIVPQHF	TGTGCCAGCAAACGGACGGCCGGCCTCATAGTGCCCCAGCATTTT
-	12	TRBV9	-	TRBJ2-1	CASSVGHNEQFF	TGTGCCAGCAGCGTAGGGCACAATGAGCAGTTCTTC
-	16	TRBV6-4	-	TRBJ2-6	CASSATRQSRANVLTF	TGTGCCAGCAGTGCAACACGACAAAGTCGGGCCAACGTCCTGACTTTC
-	12	TRBV11-2	-	TRBJ1-3	CASSSGLSTIYF	TGTGCCAGCAGCTCAGGGCTGAGCACCATATATTTT
-	13	TRBV19	-	TRBJ1-5	CASSRTSGQPQHF	TGTGCCAGTAGTCGTACCTCAGGTCAGCCCCAGCATTTT
-	13	TRBV11-2	once	TRBJ2-7	CASSPRTSYEQYF	TGTGCCAGCAGCCCTAGGACCTCCTACGAGCAGTACTTC
-	17	TRBV5-1	-	TRBJ2-5	CASSPSQSSGRMETQYF	TGCGCCAGCAGCCCCTCCCAATCAAGCGGGCGGATGGAGACCCAGTACTTC
-	15	TRBV2	once	TRBJ1-5	CASSEYRYGNQPQHF	TGTGCCAGCAGTGAGTATAGATACGGCAATCAGCCCCAGCATTTT
TRBD1	15	TRBV19	-	TRBJ1-4	CASSMQGATNEKLFF	TGTGCCAGTAGTATGCAGGGGGCAACTAATGAAAAACTGTTTTTT
-	16	TRBV6-6	-	TRBJ1-1	CASSYGKGGENTEAFF	TGTGCCAGCAGTTACGGTAAGGGTGGAGAGAACACTGAAGCTTTCTTT
-	16	TRBV2	-	TRBJ2-5	CASCEQGGAGQETQYF	TGTGCCAGCTGCGAACAAGGGGGGGCGGGCCAAGAGACCCAGTACTTC
TRBD1	14	TRBV2	-	TRBJ2-7	CAIHRQGRSYEQYF	TGTGCCATACACAGACAGGGACGGTCCTACGAGCAGTACTTC
-	11	TRBV6-5	-	TRBJ1-2	CASSTKGGYTF	TGTGCCAGCAGCACCAAAGGGGGCTACACCTTC
-	11	TRBV5-4	once	TRBJ2-5	CASSSVETQYF	TGTGCCAGCAGCTCGGTAGAGACCCAGTACTTC
-	14	TRBV5-4	-	TRBJ2-3	CASSYSLGTDTQYF	TGTGCCAGCAGCTATTCTCTGGGCACAGATACGCAGTATTTT
TRBD1	14	TRBV7-9	-	TRBJ1-2	CASSLQGGGYGYTF	TGTGCCAGCAGCTTACAGGGGGGCGGGTATGGCTACACCTTC
-	12	TRBV2	-	TRBJ2-7	CASRGNAYEQYF	TGTGCCAGTCGCGGGAACGCCTACGAGCAGTACTTC
TRBD1	16	TRBV7-9	-	TRBJ2-7	CASSLVPQGAKDEQYF	TGTGCCAGCAGCTTAGTCCCGCAGGGGGCTAAGGACGAGCAGTACTTC
TRBD1	14	TRBV5-1	-	TRBJ2-1	CASSPGTEGNEQFF	TGCGCCAGCAGTCCGGGGACAGAGGGGAATGAGCAGTTCTTC
-	15	TRBV2	-	TRBJ2-5	CASSEAQGRQETQYF	TGTGCCAGCAGTGAAGCGCAGGGGCGACAAGAGACCCAGTACTTC
-	12	TRBV21-1	-	TRBJ2-7	CASQGAIYEQYF	TGTGCCAGCCAAGGGGCGATCTACGAGCAGTACTTC
-	15	TRBV7-2	-	TRBJ2-5	CASSLGVGQGETQYF	TGTGCCAGCAGCTTAGGGGTGGGCCAGGGAGAGACCCAGTACTTC
-	15	TRBV4-2	-	TRBJ2-1	CASSLSGGVYNEQFF	TGTGCCAGCAGCCTTAGCGGAGGGGTCTACAATGAGCAGTTCTTC
TRBD2	14	TRBV29-1	-	TRBJ2-5	CSVAGTSAQETQYF	TGCAGCGTTGCCGGGACTAGCGCCCAAGAGACCCAGTACTTC
-	14	TRBV5-6	-	TRBJ2-5	CASSQQGLGETQYF	TGTGCCAGCAGCCAGCAGGGGCTGGGGGAGACCCAGTACTTC
-	14	TRBV6-6	-	TRBJ1-5	CASSGVHRVQPQHF	TGTGCCAGCAGTGGGGTTCACAGGGTCCAGCCCCAGCATTTT
-	15	TRBV15	-	TRBJ2-2	CATSRGNRMTGELFF	TGTGCCACCAGCAGAGGGAACAGGATGACCGGGGAGCTGTTTTTT
-	16	TRBV6-5	-	TRBJ2-1	CASSYLRLAPTNEQFF	TGTGCCAGCAGTTACTTAAGGCTAGCGCCCACTAATGAGCAGTTCTTC
-	15	TRBV21-1	-	TRBJ2-5	CASSSGGPFQETQYF	TGTGCCAGCAGCAGCGGGGGGCCGTTCCAAGAGACCCAGTACTTC
-	14	TRBV10-3	-	TRBJ1-1	CAISKTGVNTEAFF	TGTGCCATCAGTAAGACAGGAGTGAACACTGAAGCTTTCTTT
TRBD1	16	TRBV27	once	TRBJ1-5	CASSPTGTASNQPQHF	TGTGCCAGCAGTCCTACCGGGACAGCCTCCAATCAGCCCCAGCATTTT
-	13	TRBV9	-	TRBJ1-5	CASSKTENQPQHF	TGTGCCAGCAGCAAGACAGAGAATCAGCCCCAGCATTTT